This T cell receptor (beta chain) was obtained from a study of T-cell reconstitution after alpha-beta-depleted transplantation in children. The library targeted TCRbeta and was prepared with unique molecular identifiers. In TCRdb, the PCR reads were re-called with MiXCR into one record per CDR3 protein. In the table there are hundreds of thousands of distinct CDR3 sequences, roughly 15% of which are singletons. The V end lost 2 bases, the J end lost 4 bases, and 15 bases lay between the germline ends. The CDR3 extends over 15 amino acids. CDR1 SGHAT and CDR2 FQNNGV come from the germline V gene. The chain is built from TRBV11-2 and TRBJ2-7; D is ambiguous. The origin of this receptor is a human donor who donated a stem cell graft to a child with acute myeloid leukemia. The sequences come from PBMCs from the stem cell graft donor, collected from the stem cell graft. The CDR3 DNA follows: TGTGCCAGCAGCTTAATGCAGCTCCACTTTTACGAGCAGTACTTC. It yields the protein CASSLMQLHFYEQYF.